This TCR beta chain is drawn from a study of glioma-infiltrating T cells. Whole-study findings and limits: Only very few CDR3 sequences appeared in both tissue and blood.

TCR alpha and beta CDR3 regions were amplified from RNA using iRepertoire nested multiplex PCR. TCRdb processed the multiplex PCR reads anew with MiXCR; each CDR3 protein has one entry. The sample has 10,000 to 15,000 distinct CDR3 sequences; 26% are singletons. This clonotype was recorded many times. Its target is not known. The receptor comes from a human donor with low-grade glioma or glioblastoma, undergoing nonglioma brain surgery, or in good health (not recorded which). Sequenced: glioma tissue, nonneoplastic brain tissue, or PBMCs (not recorded which).

Written as DNA, the CDR3 is TGTGCCAGCAGTTCCCCCACTAACCACGAGCAGTACTTC. It codes for CASSSPTNHEQYF. The gene calls are TRBV28 and TRBJ2-7, with unresolved D. V lost 4 bases and J lost 5, with 12 bases in between. Germline lookup yields CDR1 MDHEN and CDR2 SYDVKM. The CDR3 is made up of 13 amino acids.